This paragraph covers one T cell receptor (beta chain) sequence. Its antigen is currently unknown. Data came from immunoSEQ multiplex PCR; TCRdb stores just in-frame clones and leaves some out. Here the sample spans 300,000 to 400,000 clones, under 90% being singletons. Treatment specified: 15 to 20 received Ad26.COV2.S at low or high dose, single or two shots; several received placebo; per-sample allocation not given. Day 63 after the first vaccine or placebo injection was the time point for sampling. At a Boston site, the person donating was an adult of 18-55 years. This specimen belongs to a study of Ad26.COV2.S vaccination and SARS-CoV-2 variants. Study at large: Intramuscularly, Ad26.COV2.S was given either once or twice, 56 days apart. Study outcomes and limitations: There was reportedly substantial breadth in spike-specific CD8+ and CD4+ T cell responses after vaccination. Spike-specific TCR breadth in vaccine recipients exceeded that seen in placebo recipients.

The sequencing here drew on peripheral blood, taken in a trial of Ad26.COV2.S vaccine versus placebo. The sequence was collected from a person between 18 and 65 years old who received the Ad26.COV2.S COVID-19 vaccine or a placebo.

CDR3 DNA: TGTGCCAGCAGCCCCAGTGAGTCTGCCCCGTTTGGCTACACCTTC. Amino acid sequence: CASSPSESAPFGYTF. This chain joins TRBV11-2 and TRBJ1-2; the D is unclear. The CDR3 is made up of 15 amino acids. V was trimmed by 5 bases and J by 7 bases, leaving 20 bases between them. Germline CDR1 reads SGHAT; CDR2 reads FQNNGV.